A single sample is the source of the 19 T cell receptor beta chains below, sequenced in a study of T cells in Graves' hyperthyroidism and ophthalmopathy. What was amplified from RNA transcripts were TCR beta CDR3 regions. First-round RT-PCR of the TCR CDR3 relied on the HTBI primer set. MiXCR, applied by TCRdb to the multiplex PCR reads, yields one record per CDR3 protein. Found here are about 840,000 distinct CDR3 sequences, about 38% of them singletons; the top ten hold approximately 10%. Sequencing was performed on blood. These receptors all stem from a man aged 18 to 29 with Graves' hyperthyroidism.

A few counts support this clonotype. The chain carries TRBV18 and TRBJ1-1; D remains unclear. In germline, CDR1 is KGHSH, CDR2 LQKENI. V was shortened by 3 bases and J by 6 bases, with 8 bases between the two germline ends. CDR3 length: 12 residues. This chain's CDR3 is CASSPVRAEAFF. CDR3 nucleotide sequence: TGTGCCAGCTCACCGGTGAGGGCTGAAGCTTTCTTT.

The rearrangement links TRBV20-1 to TRBJ1-4; D is unresolved. Germline assignment: CDR1 DFQATT and CDR2 SNEGSKA (reference sequence). The ends were cut back, 0 bases at V and 5 bases at J, with 10 bases in the middle. This CDR3 spans 14 amino acids. This CDR3 reads CSARDNDPNEKLFF. For the CDR3, the DNA is TGCAGTGCTAGAGATAATGATCCCAATGAAAAACTGTTTTTT.

This clonotype was counted many times. The CDR3 nucleotides read TGCAGCGCCCGCCGACAAGTGACTGACGAGCAGTACTTC. Encoded protein: CSARRQVTDEQYF. This chain links TRBV29-1 with TRBJ2-7, with unresolved D. Germline V lookup: CDR1 SQVTM, CDR2 ANQGSEA. This CDR3 is 13 amino acids long. The V gene lost 7 bases and the J gene lost 5 bases, with 18 bases spanning the gap.

This clonotype has a count of ten or more. V gene TRBV7-9 combines with J gene TRBJ2-7, with 11 bases that match TRBD1. The CDR3 consists of 14 residues. CDR1 is SEHNR and CDR2 is FQNEAQ in the germline V gene (reference sequence). The V segment lost 4 bases and the J segment 7 bases; nucleotides outside the gene matches: 6. The CDR3 here is CASSSGQGAWEQYF. The CDR3 nucleotides are TGTGCCAGCAGCTCCGGACAGGGGGCGTGGGAGCAGTACTTC. The full variable domain, its missing parts supplied by reference TRBV7-9 and TRBJ2-7, is DTGVSQNPRHKITKRGQNVTFRCDPISEHNRLYWYRQTLGQGPEFLTYFQNEAQLEKSRLLSDRFSAERPKGSFSTLEIQRTEQGDSAMYLCASSSGQGAWEQYFGPGTRLTVT.

The chain has TRBV29-1 and TRBJ2-5, with 7 bases that match TRBD1. CDR3 size: 12 residues. Looked up from germline, CDR1 is SQVTM and CDR2 is ANQGSEA. The CDR3 DNA follows: TGCGGAACCTTGACAGGGAGCGAGACCCAGTACTTC. Amino acid sequence: CGTLTGSETQYF. The whole variable domain, filled in from reference TRBV29-1 and TRBJ2-5, reads SAVISQKPSRDICQRGTSLTIQCQVDSQVTMMFWYRQQPGQSLTLIATANQGSEATYESGFVIDKFPISRPNLTFSTLTVSNMSPEDSSIYLCGTLTGSETQYFGPGTRLLVL.

This sequence joins TRBV9 and TRBJ1-6; TRBD1 matches 9 bases. Per germline, CDR1 SGDLS and CDR2 YYNGEE. This CDR3 is built from 15 residues. The CDR3, as DNA: TGTGCTGCTTTTCCCGGGACAGGGAGAGTATCACCCCTCCACTTT. Amino acids: CAAFPGTGRVSPLHF.

This sequence joins TRBV7-9 and TRBJ2-5; 12 bases are a match to TRBD1. In germline, CDR1 is SEHNR, CDR2 FQNEAQ (reference sequence). Trimming took 2 bases from V and 4 from J; bases not matched to a gene: 14. This CDR3 spans 19 amino acids. CDR3 sequence (DNA): TGTGCCAGCAGCTTACCTCGGGGGACAGGGGGCCTGGAAAGAGAGACCCAGTACTTC. It is translated as CASSLPRGTGGLERETQYF.

The chain employs TRBV4-1 and TRBJ1-2; D is uncertain. V lost 4 bases, J lost 6 bases, and 15 bases lay in between. This CDR3 is 14 amino acids long. The germline gives CDR1 MGHRA, CDR2 YSYEKL. The CDR3 is CASSRKEQTDGYTF. The CDR3 coding sequence is TGCGCCAGCAGCCGGAAGGAACAAACTGATGGCTACACCTTC.

The gene calls are TRBV6-1 and TRBJ1-2; D ambiguous. The V end was cut by 2 bases, the J end by 7 bases, with 8 bases between. The germline CDR1 and CDR2 sequences are MNHNS and SASEGT. The CDR3 length is 12 residues. The CDR3 sequence is CASSELPIGYTF. CDR3 nucleotide sequence: TGTGCCAGCAGTGAATTACCTATTGGCTACACCTTC.

This chain connects TRBV7-2 to TRBJ1-1; tentative D call: TRBD1 (5 bases). V gave up 5 bases and J gave up 10 bases, with 20 bases separating them. Germline assignment: CDR1 SGHTA and CDR2 FQGNSA. The CDR3 covers 14 residues. The DNA for the CDR3 is TGTGCCAGCAGCAAACGCGACGGAAAAAGGGGAGCTTTCTTT. This gives the protein CASSKRDGKRGAFF.

This clonotype turned up a few times. CDR3 in amino acids: CASRKGYQETQYF. The CDR3 DNA reads as TGTGCCAGCAGGAAGGGTTACCAAGAGACCCAGTACTTC. The chain employs TRBV3-1 and TRBJ2-5; D ambiguous. The CDR3 loop spans 13 amino acids. CDR1 and CDR2 (germline): LGHDT, YNNKEL (reference sequence). V was pared by 6 bases and J by 0 bases, with 8 bases between.

This clonotype occurred many times. The chain uses TRBV10-2 and TRBJ2-5; D call uncertain. Between the trimmed V and J ends, which lost 5 bases and 4 bases, there was a span of 11 bases. Germline V gene data show CDR1 as WSHSY and CDR2 as SAAADI. This CDR3 has 13 amino acids. CDR3 in amino acids: CASSPNVGETQYF. CDR3 nucleotides: TGCGCCAGCAGTCCCAACGTGGGAGAGACCCAGTACTTC.

The chain joins TRBV2 to TRBJ2-6; D unresolved. Germline V gene data show CDR1 as SNHLY and CDR2 as FYNNEI. The ends were cut back, 7 bases at V and 0 bases at J, with 7 bases in the middle. This CDR3 is built from 14 residues. In DNA, the CDR3 is TGTGCCAGCACCTCCCCCTCTGGGGCCAACGTCCTGACTTTC. It codes for CASTSPSGANVLTF.

This clonotype was seen only a few times. The gene calls are TRBV20-1 and TRBJ2-7; D is ambiguous. Germline lookup yields CDR1 DFQATT and CDR2 SNEGSKA (reference sequence). CDR3 size: 13 residues. V dropped 2 bases and J dropped 2 bases, with 10 bases sitting between them. Here the CDR3 DNA reads TGCAGTGCTAGAAGTGAAAACGCCTACGAGCAGTACTTC. Amino acids: CSARSENAYEQYF.

This clonotype has just one count. The chain has TRBV20-1 and TRBJ1-4; weak D call: TRBD1 (5 bases). Trimming shortened V by 6 bases and J by 7 bases, and 12 bases separated the two germline ends. The CDR3 length is 12 residues. CDR1 is DFQATT, CDR2 SNEGSKA, per germline (reference sequence). CDR3 in DNA: TGCAGTGCGAACCCTACAGGTGAAAAACTGTTTTTT. Translating it yields CSANPTGEKLFF.

The table lists this clonotype with a few counts. This CDR3 reads CASSRQDTPYEQYF. In nucleotides, the CDR3 is TGTGCCAGCAGTCGACAGGATACACCCTACGAGCAGTACTTC. The chain uses TRBV12-3 or TRBV12-4 and TRBJ2-7, with D possibly TRBD1 on 6 matching bases. The CDR3 spans 14 residues. Trimming took 5 bases from V and 2 from J, leaving 13 bases between them.

In its sample, this clonotype was seen many times. This chain joins TRBV19 and TRBJ1-1; no firm D call. The germline gives CDR1 LNHDA, CDR2 SQIVND (reference sequence). Trimming removed 0 bases from V and 6 bases from J, with 11 bases in between. CDR3 length equals 14 residues. DNA for the CDR3: TGTGCCAGTAGTATAGAACCCCGACGGGCTGAAGCTTTCTTT. Translation gives CASSIEPRRAEAFF.

This chain connects TRBV11-2 to TRBJ2-2; TRBD1 matches 8 bases. The CDR3 sequence is 17 residues long. V lost 5 bases, J lost 3 bases, and 11 bases stayed unmatched. Germline CDR1 is SGHAT and CDR2 is FQNNGV. The CDR3 sequence is CASSERGQGADTGELFF. In DNA, the CDR3 is TGTGCCAGCAGCGAGAGAGGGCAGGGGGCGGACACCGGGGAGCTGTTTTTT.

At least ten counts were recorded for this clonotype. This chain connects TRBV7-9 to TRBJ2-5; no clear D. The CDR3 contains 14 residues. Trimming removed 3 bases at V and 2 bases at J, with 10 bases between. Germline V lookup: CDR1 SEHNR, CDR2 FQNEAQ (reference sequence). CDR3: CASSLWAVQETQYF. CDR3 nucleotides: TGTGCCAGCAGCTTGTGGGCAGTACAAGAGACCCAGTACTTC.